The clone carrying this T cell receptor (beta chain) appeared a few times. Its antigen is still unknown. This entry is derived from a study of early T cells in non-severe SARS-CoV-2 infection. The TCR library protocol attached unique molecular identifiers to the individual cDNA molecules. TCRdb redid the calling of the 5' RACE reads with MiXCR, one entry per CDR3 protein. The table lists 62,000 or so distinct CDR3 sequences, about 10% of them singletons, with about an eighth in the top ten. The V gene end was trimmed by 4 bases and the J gene end by 4 bases; junction bases not matched to a gene: 3. Germline V gene data show CDR1 as SGHTA and CDR2 as FQGNSA. This CDR3 contains 13 residues. Study-wide findings and caveats: Sequences matched to VDJdb favored anti-spike CD8 responses, while private and CD4 specificities were missed.

Specimen: whole blood, collected at baseline. The chain employs TRBV7-2 and TRBJ1-1; TRBD1 matches at 7 bases. The receptor comes from an adult who was a healthcare worker with PCR-confirmed SARS-CoV-2 infection or an uninfected control (not recorded which). The CDR3 sequence is CASSYGQVTEAFF. The CDR3 DNA reads TGTGCCAGCAGCTATGGACAGGTCACTGAAGCTTTCTTT. The variable domain in full, with the rest retrieved from reference TRBV7-2 and TRBJ1-1, is GAGVSQSPSNKVTEKGKDVELRCDPISGHTALYWYRQSLGQGLEFLIYFQGNSAPDKSGLPSDRFSAERTGGSVSTLTIQRTQQEDSAVYLCASSYGQVTEAFFGQGTRLTVV.